This is a list of T cell receptor beta chains from one sample in a study of blood T cell repertoires in COVID-19. This table comes from immunoSEQ multiplex PCR, and its TCRdb copy is limited to in-frame clones, with some not included. This table has some 250,000 clones, about 86% appearing once. The sequenced material came from peripheral blood. These receptors were taken from a woman aged 25 to 39 with COVID-19, enrolled during active disease. CDR3s leave out the opening cysteine and the closing phenylalanine or tryptophan. The order of the fields is D gene, J gene, clone size, V gene, CDR3 protein. The D gene is left open where the match is weak. Clone size is given for some rows only: seen once, a few or many times, or a class if the clone is expanded.

NA | TRBJ2-7 | NA | TRBV2 | ASSGGRSAVFPYEQY
NA | TRBJ1-1 | NA | TRBV19 | ASSRGGSTEAF
TRBD1 | TRBJ1-2 | NA | TRBV2 | ASSVQGTRYGYT
NA | TRBJ2-7 | NA | TRBV10-2 | ASSEFPTGTSYEQY
TRBD1 | TRBJ1-2 | NA | TRBV28 | ASSFQGAGGYT
TRBD1 | TRBJ1-1 | NA | TRBV5-8 | ASSLVIGGFAEAF
TRBD1 | TRBJ2-7 | NA | TRBV5-6 | ASSRQGVYEQY
NA | TRBJ1-2 | NA | TRBV2 | ASRRRDSNNYGYT
NA | TRBJ1-2 | NA | TRBV7-9 | ASSLATGTYGYT
TRBD1 | TRBJ1-4 | once | TRBV6-1 | ASSDLTGGNEKLF
TRBD1 | TRBJ1-1 | NA | TRBV5-1 | ASSWGQGARITEAF
NA | TRBJ1-6 | NA | TRBV25-1 | ASSEPYTPLH
NA | TRBJ2-5 | NA | TRBV10-3 | AISRELKETQY
NA | TRBJ1-6 | once | TRBV19 | ASRPPGSSYNSPLH
NA | TRBJ2-2 | NA | TRBV2 | ASSAVGTGELF
NA | TRBJ1-6 | NA | TRBV12-5 | ASGFGRDPNSPLH
NA | TRBJ1-4 | NA | TRBV6-5 | AARSGNEKLF
TRBD2 | TRBJ2-5 | NA | TRBV19 | ASSPRTSVEQETQY
TRBD1 | TRBJ2-7 | NA | TRBV5-6 | ASRYRGLNEQY
TRBD1 | TRBJ1-6 | NA | TRBV5-6 | ASSFGQGGNSPLH
NA | TRBJ1-3 | NA | TRBV11-2 | ASVEGLSSGNTIY
NA | TRBJ1-2 | NA | TRBV5-6 | ASSLVQGYGYT